Listed below are T cell receptor beta chains from one sample, sequenced in a study of blood T cell repertoires in COVID-19. Repertoires were generated with immunoSEQ multiplex PCR, while TCRdb's copy carries only in-frame clones and drops some. The table records approximately 100,000 clones, about 70% of them present only once. The sample comprised peripheral blood. The receptors were gathered from a human donor with acute or convalescent COVID-19. The donor label of this sample is uncertain. The CDR3 runs from the conserved cysteine through the conserved F or W. A D gene is named only where the DNA matches it firmly. Clone size is given for some rows only: seen once, a few or many times, or a class if the clone is expanded.

cdr3_nt,cdr3_aa,clone_size,d_call,v_call,j_call
TGCGCCAGCAGCCAAGATCCAGCGGGGGGTTTGGGGGAGCAGTTCTTC,CASSQDPAGGLGEQFF,NA,TRBD2,TRBV4-1,TRBJ2-1
TGTGCCAGCAGCTTGGGGGCTGGTGAGCAGTTCTTC,CASSLGAGEQFF,NA,NA,TRBV7-8,TRBJ2-1
TGTGCCAGCAGCCCGGAGGAGGGGCGCTCTGGAAACACCATATATTTT,CASSPEEGRSGNTIYF,NA,NA,TRBV5-8,TRBJ1-3
TGTGCCAGCAGCTTAGAGGGGTTCGCTGAAGCTTTCTTT,CASSLEGFAEAFF,NA,NA,TRBV7-9,TRBJ1-1
TGTGCCAGTAGTCCCTCCGGGGGTGGGGATACGCAGTATTTT,CASSPSGGGDTQYF,NA,NA,TRBV19,TRBJ2-3
TGTGCCAGCAGCGTATTTACAGAGTCCCCCTCGAACTTC,CASSVFTESPSNF,NA,NA,TRBV7-2,TRBJ2-5
TGTGCCACCAGTGATTTGGACAGGGGTGGCTACACCTTC,CATSDLDRGGYTF,many,TRBD1,TRBV24-1,TRBJ1-2
TGTGCCAGCACCCTCCAGACAGGGAGAGGCTACACCTTC,CASTLQTGRGYTF,few,TRBD1,TRBV6-5,TRBJ1-2
TGTGCCAGCAGTGTAGGCAGGGGGCAAAGTCAGCCCCAGCATTTT,CASSVGRGQSQPQHF,once,TRBD1,TRBV2,TRBJ1-5
TGTGCCAGTAGTAGCGGGACAGGGAGATATCAGCCCCAGCATTTT,CASSSGTGRYQPQHF,NA,TRBD1,TRBV19,TRBJ1-5
TGCGCCAGCGGCCCCGACATTAACTATGGCTACACCTTC,CASGPDINYGYTF,NA,NA,TRBV5-1,TRBJ1-2
TGTGCCAGCAGCCAAGTAACCGGGATACAGTACTTTAACACTGAAGCTTTCTTT,CASSQVTGIQYFNTEAFF,once,NA,TRBV3-1/TRBV3-2,TRBJ1-1
TGTGCCAGCAGTTTATGGGGGGGCTTGGGCACAGATACGCAGTATTTT,CASSLWGGLGTDTQYF,few,NA,TRBV27,TRBJ2-3
TGCGCCAGCAGTGGTGGCAGACAGGGGGTAAATGAGCAGTTCTTC,CASSGGRQGVNEQFF,once,TRBD1,TRBV10-1,TRBJ2-1
TGTGCCAGCAGTTACACAGGAACAAAACAAAACTATGGCTACACCTTC,CASSYTGTKQNYGYTF,few,NA,TRBV6-5,TRBJ1-2
TGCGCCAGCAGTCCGTCTAGCGGGGGGGCCATTGAGCAGTTCTTC,CASSPSSGGAIEQFF,NA,TRBD2,TRBV4-1,TRBJ2-1
TGTGCCAGCTCACCCGCCGACAGCCGCTCTGGAAACACCATATATTTT,CASSPADSRSGNTIYF,NA,NA,TRBV18,TRBJ1-3
TGTGCCACCAGTACACAGGGGGCGCGACAGCCCCAGCATTTT,CATSTQGARQPQHF,NA,TRBD1,TRBV15,TRBJ1-5
TGTGCCAGTAGTATTGATGGGAGTGGAAAACTGTTTTTT,CASSIDGSGKLFF,medium-sized,NA,TRBV19,TRBJ1-4
TGCGCCAGCAGCAGTTTCAGGTCGATTGACACTGAAGCTTTCTTT,CASSSFRSIDTEAFF,medium-sized,NA,TRBV5-1,TRBJ1-1
TGCGCCAGTAGCCCGCAAGGGACAGTCGGTCAGCCCCAGCATTTT,CASSPQGTVGQPQHF,NA,TRBD1,TRBV10-2,TRBJ1-5
TGTGCCAGCAGCTTATTGACAGGTGACACCTACAATGAGCAGTTCTTC,CASSLLTGDTYNEQFF,NA,NA,TRBV5-6,TRBJ2-1
TGCGCCAGCAGCCACCCTAGCGGGGCTAGCACAGATACGCAGTATTTT,CASSHPSGASTDTQYF,NA,TRBD2,TRBV4-1,TRBJ2-3
TGTGCCAGCAGTTGGGGCTGGAACACTGAAGCTTTCTTT,CASSWGWNTEAFF,few,NA,TRBV28,TRBJ1-1
TGTGCCAGCAGTTTGTCGACAGGGAAATATGGCTACACCTTC,CASSLSTGKYGYTF,NA,TRBD1,TRBV2,TRBJ1-2
TGCAGCGTAGGGGGAATTAGTATCACTGAAGCTTTCTTT,CSVGGISITEAFF,NA,NA,TRBV29-1,TRBJ1-1
TGTGCCAGCAGTGAATATGCGGGGGCTAGTTCACCCCTCCACTTT,CASSEYAGASSPLHF,NA,NA,TRBV25-1,TRBJ1-6
TGTGCCAGCACTAACGGGAGAATGAACACTGAAGCTTTCTTT,CASTNGRMNTEAFF,NA,NA,TRBV6-5,TRBJ1-1
TGTGCCAGCAGCAAAGGTGCAGGGGATATGAACACCGGGGAGCTGTTTTTT,CASSKGAGDMNTGELFF,few,NA,TRBV21-1,TRBJ2-2
TGTGCCAGCAGTTACCCGGGACACTCAGTCTATGGCTACACCTTC,CASSYPGHSVYGYTF,NA,NA,TRBV6-2/TRBV6-3,TRBJ1-2
TGTGCCAGCAGCTTAGATGGCCCCGGGGAGCTGTTTTTT,CASSLDGPGELFF,NA,NA,TRBV11-2,TRBJ2-2
TGTGCCAGCAGCTTTATAAGCGGGGCATCGACCTCGGGAGAGCAGTTCTTC,CASSFISGASTSGEQFF,NA,TRBD2,TRBV5-8,TRBJ2-1
TGTGCTAGTGGTCCGGGCCCGGGGACAGATACGCAGTATTTT,CASGPGPGTDTQYF,NA,NA,TRBV12-5,TRBJ2-3
TGTGCCAGCAGCTTAGGCAGGGGCACGAGAGAGACCCAGTACTTC,CASSLGRGTRETQYF,NA,NA,TRBV7-2,TRBJ2-5
TGTGCCAGCAGCCGACAGGGGGCAAGAGTCACCCGCTATAATTCACCCCTCCACTTT,CASSRQGARVTRYNSPLHF,once,TRBD1,TRBV5-4,TRBJ1-6